Following are 18 T cell receptor beta chains from one sample sequenced in a study of blood T cell repertoires in COVID-19. This table comes from immunoSEQ multiplex PCR, and its TCRdb copy is limited to in-frame clones, with some not included. The sample includes some 220,000 clones, 85% of them seen just once. Specimen: peripheral blood. The receptor set was obtained from a woman aged 70-85 years with COVID-19, enrolled during active disease.

The chain couples TRBV15 to TRBJ1-5, with D unresolved. Germline V CDR1 and CDR2: LNHNV, YYDKDF (reference sequence). This CDR3 region has 16 residues. V shed 0 bases and J shed 3 bases, with 12 bases lying between them. The CDR3 spells CATSRDRGQTNQPQHF. The DNA of the CDR3 is TGTGCCACCAGCAGAGATCGTGGGCAGACCAATCAGCCCCAGCATTTT. Combining the CDR3 with reference TRBV15 and TRBJ1-5 gives the whole variable domain DAMVIQNPRYQVTQFGKPVTLSCSQTLNHNVMYWYQQKSSQAPKLLFHYYDKDFNNEADTPDNFQSRRPNTSFCFLDIRSPGLGDTAMYLCATSRDRGQTNQPQHFGDGTRLSIL.

The chain carries TRBV30 and TRBJ1-2; TRBD1 aligns across 11 bases. Germline loops: CDR1 GTSNPN, CDR2 SVGIG (reference sequence). The CDR3 contains 15 residues. V lost 5 bases to trimming and J lost 8 bases; unmatched junction nucleotides: 13. For the CDR3, the DNA is TGTGCCTGGGACCACCAGGGACAGGGGGTACGCGGCTACACCTTC. Its protein product is CAWDHQGQGVRGYTF.

V is TRBV7-2 and J is TRBJ2-1, with 14 positions matching TRBD2. CDR3 length: 17 residues. V lost 4 bases and J lost 10; bases outside the gene matches: 12. Germline assignment: CDR1 SGHTA and CDR2 FQGNSA. The CDR3 protein is CASSSQGGLAGVSEQFF. The CDR3 DNA is TGTGCCAGCAGCTCCCAGGGGGGACTAGCGGGAGTCAGCGAGCAGTTCTTC. Full variable domain (remainder filled in from reference TRBV7-2 and TRBJ2-1): GAGVSQSPSNKVTEKGKDVELRCDPISGHTALYWYRQSLGQGLEFLIYFQGNSAPDKSGLPSDRFSAERTGGSVSTLTIQRTQQEDSAVYLCASSSQGGLAGVSEQFFGPGTRLTVL.

The CDR3 DNA reads as TGCGCCAGCAGCTTGGACGGGATCTATGGCTACACCTTC. Protein product: CASSLDGIYGYTF. The gene calls are TRBV5-1 and TRBJ1-2; D remains ambiguous. V dropped 0 bases and J dropped 4 bases, with 7 bases sitting between them. Germline CDR1 and CDR2: SGHRS and YFSETQ. This CDR3 spans 13 amino acids.

This chain joins TRBV27 and TRBJ1-1; 8 nucleotides match TRBD1. The CDR3 is 14 residues long. Germline V gives CDR1 MNHEY, CDR2 SMNVEV (reference sequence). J lost 5 bases, V lost 6 bases, and 8 bases had no gene match. The CDR3 reads CASSTQGGKTEAFF. In DNA, the CDR3 is TGTGCCAGCAGCACACAGGGGGGGAAAACTGAAGCTTTCTTT.

In DNA, the CDR3 is TGTGCCAGCAGCCCGGGACAGGGGAACTATGGCTACACCTTC. It yields the protein CASSPGQGNYGYTF. This sequence joins TRBV4-2 and TRBJ1-2; TRBD1 matches at 10 bases. From germline, CDR1 is LGHNA and CDR2 YNFKEQ. The CDR3 is 14 amino acids. The V and J ends lost 4 bases and 2 bases, in that order; junction bases with no gene match: 1.

J is TRBJ1-3 and V is TRBV7-8; D is uncertain. Germline loops: CDR1 SGHVS, CDR2 FQNEAQ. Between the trimmed V and J ends, which lost 1 base and 0 bases, there was a span of 13 bases. This CDR3 is built from 17 residues. DNA for the CDR3: TGTGCCAGCAGCTTAGTCGCGCATGGTGACTCTGGAAACACCATATATTTT. Protein: CASSLVAHGDSGNTIYF.

The gene calls are TRBV6-5 and TRBJ2-3, with 9 bases lining up with TRBD1. The CDR3 spans 15 residues. V lost 6 bases to trimming and J lost 7 bases; unmatched junction nucleotides: 11. Germline V CDR1 and CDR2: MNHEY, SVGAGI. The CDR3 coding sequence is TGTGCCAGCAGCCCCGACAGGGGGATTAGGAATACGCAGTATTTT. The encoded protein is CASSPDRGIRNTQYF.

This sequence joins TRBV15 and TRBJ1-4; 9 bases map to TRBD1. V shed 3 bases and J 4 bases; nucleotides not matched to a gene: 3. The germline gives CDR1 LNHNV, CDR2 YYDKDF (reference sequence). The CDR3 contains 15 residues. For the CDR3, the DNA is TGTGCCACCAGCAGGGACAGGGGCCTTAATGAAAAACTGTTTTTT. Translating it yields CATSRDRGLNEKLFF.

This chain joins TRBV4-1 and TRBJ1-1; 10 bases align to TRBD1. Germline trimming cut 2 bases from V and 5 bases from J; bases unmatched to any gene: 11. This CDR3 is built from 17 residues. In germline, CDR1 is MGHRA, CDR2 YSYEKL. The CDR3 loop reads CASSQLLTGQGRTEAFF. The CDR3 DNA is TGCGCCAGCAGCCAACTCCTGACGGGACAGGGGAGAACTGAAGCTTTCTTT.

About this clone: A read error may account for a junction end that differs from germline. This sequence joins TRBV7-7 and TRBJ2-5; 11 bases align to TRBD2. Germline-derived CDR1 and CDR2 are SSHAT and FNYEAQ (reference sequence). The CDR3 spans 16 residues. The DNA for the CDR3 is TGTGCTAGCAGCTTAGGCCTAGCGGGAGGCCTAGAGACCCAGTACTTC. Amino acids: CASSLGLAGGLETQYF.

The chain couples TRBV9 to TRBJ1-1; D is uncertain. CDR1 and CDR2 from the germline V gene are SGDLS and YYNGEE. The CDR3 extends over 14 amino acids. The germline V and J ends were trimmed by 0 bases and 3 bases, with 9 bases remaining between them. In nucleotides, the CDR3 is TGTGCCAGCAGCGTAGACGAGGGATACACTGAAGCTTTCTTT. This codes for CASSVDEGYTEAFF.

The chain links TRBV19 to TRBJ2-2; 11 nucleotides align to TRBD2. Losses at the gene ends were 3 bases for V and 6 bases for J; bases not matched to a gene: 12. In germline, CDR1 is LNHDA, CDR2 SQIVND (reference sequence). CDR3 length equals 18 residues. The CDR3 nucleotides read TGTGCCAGTAGTATCAGACTAGCGGGAATGTCCACCGCCGGGGAGCTGTTTTTT. It is translated as CASSIRLAGMSTAGELFF.

The rearrangement links TRBV6-2 or TRBV6-3 to TRBJ2-5, with 10 bases matching TRBD2. The CDR3 covers 16 residues. The V gene's germline CDR1 is MNHEY and CDR2 SVGEGT. Trimming took 4 bases from V and 5 from J; bases not matched to a gene: 10. CDR3 protein: CASSFTSGTGAETQYF. Here the CDR3 DNA reads TGTGCCAGCAGTTTCACTAGCGGGACCGGCGCGGAGACCCAGTACTTC.

This clone was seen just once. The CDR3 here is CASSQAGNYNSPLHF. The CDR3 DNA reads as TGTGCCAGCAGCCAAGCCGGGAACTATAATTCACCCCTCCACTTT. This chain uses TRBV2 with TRBJ1-6; no clear D gene. V gave up 6 bases and J gave up 3 bases, with 12 bases separating them. The CDR3 has 15 residues. Germline CDR1 reads SNHLY; CDR2 reads FYNNEI.

V gene TRBV12-3 or TRBV12-4 combines with J gene TRBJ2-5; TRBD1 matches 9 bases. This CDR3 is 13 amino acids long. V lost 9 bases to trimming and J lost 4 bases; unmatched junction nucleotides: 6. The DNA of the CDR3 is TGTGCCAGTGGAAGGGACAGGGCAGAGACCCAGTACTTC. As protein: CASGRDRAETQYF.

This chain uses TRBV7-2 with TRBJ2-2, with TRBD2 matching over 14 bases. The CDR3 is made up of 15 amino acids. Germline V lookup: CDR1 SGHTA, CDR2 FQGNSA. The trim removed 5 bases at V and 9 bases at J, leaving 5 bases unmatched. The CDR3 DNA is TGTGCCAGCAGCACGGGACTAGCGGGAGAGAGGGAGCTGTTTTTT. This encodes CASSTGLAGERELFF.

The rearrangement links TRBV9 to TRBJ2-1; 11 bases fit TRBD2. Trimming removed 4 bases from V and 4 bases from J; junction bases left unmatched: 4. The length of the CDR3 is 15 residues. Germline CDR1 SGDLS, CDR2 YYNGEE. The CDR3, as DNA: TGTGCCAGCAGCATCCGGACTAGCGGGTACAATGAGCAGTTCTTC. Protein sequence: CASSIRTSGYNEQFF.